This TCR beta chain comes out of a study of blood T cell repertoires in COVID-19. About the study: The United States, Italy and Spain were the sources of the acute and convalescent COVID-19 samples.

Method: immunoSEQ multiplex PCR; TCRdb's copy keeps in-frame clones and lacks some. Altogether 150,000 to 200,000 clones are present, roughly nine tenths being singletons, with the ten largest covering 0.99%. Germline CDR1 and CDR2: LNHDA and SQIVND (reference sequence). Trimming at V came to 1 base and at J to 8 bases, leaving 8 bases not matched to a gene. This CDR3 region has 15 residues. Sequenced input: peripheral blood. The gene calls are TRBV19 and TRBJ2-1; 7 bases are shared with TRBD2. This receptor was obtained from a man aged 18 to 35 with acute or convalescent COVID-19. CDR3 residues: CASSIAGGGGDEQFF. The CDR3, as DNA: TGTGCCAGTAGTATAGCTGGCGGGGGAGGGGATGAGCAGTTCTTC.